The source of this TCR beta chain is a study of shared clonotypes between healthy human individuals. A word on this clone: The antigen remains undetermined.

Per germline, CDR1 MGHRA and CDR2 YSYEKL. V lost 5 bases, J lost 7 bases, and 10 bases stayed unmatched. The CDR3 length is 16 residues. The assay ran at deep level. As originally analysed: There were no quality scores in the junction-only immunoSEQ sequences, so filtering differed. Generated by immunoSEQ multiplex PCR, the TCRdb table keeps only in-frame clones and is missing some. V, J and clone size derive from that table, while D and trimming were established from the DNA sequence. This sample has some 1,100,000 clones, with approximately 78% found just once. Study-level points and caveats: Rarefaction curves obtained for sorted subsets showed sequencing incomplete despite large depth.

The sequence was collected from a man in his late teens or twenties in good health. Some clones in this sample may be carry-over from other donors' samples. The sequencing input was memory CD4+ T cells from PBMCs. This sample's subset: CD45RA-negative fraction. V usage is TRBV4-1 and J usage is TRBJ2-2; 10 bases fit TRBD1. CDR3 nucleotide sequence: TGCGCCAGCAGCGCGGGCAGGGGACAGGGGATCGGGGAGCTGTTTTTT. Amino acid sequence: CASSAGRGQGIGELFF.